Listed here are 23 T cell receptor beta chains from one sample, sequenced in a study of identical twins. TCRdb independently ran MiXCR on the 5' RACE reads; one entry per CDR3 protein. This sample has around 340,000 distinct CDR3 sequences, with 9% found just once. The sequenced sample consisted of naive T cells sorted from blood. These TCRs come from a woman between 45 and 65 years old in good health.

This clonotype has a count of ten or more. The rearrangement uses TRBV15 and TRBJ1-5; D is undetermined. CDR1 and CDR2 from the germline V gene are LNHNV and YYDKDF (reference sequence). Deletions cut 2 bases from V and 3 bases from J, with 14 bases between. The CDR3 contains 16 residues. The CDR3 spells CATSRRPILHNQPQHF. CDR3 DNA: TGTGCCACCAGCAGACGACCGATCCTGCACAATCAGCCCCAGCATTTT. Full variable domain (rest looked up from reference TRBV15 and TRBJ1-5): DAMVIQNPRYQVTQFGKPVTLSCSQTLNHNVMYWYQQKSSQAPKLLFHYYDKDFNNEADTPDNFQSRRPNTSFCFLDIRSPGLGDTAMYLCATSRRPILHNQPQHFGDGTRLSIL.

This clonotype was counted between two and nine times. The chain uses TRBV29-1 and TRBJ1-1, with 9 positions matching TRBD1. Trimming at V came to 7 bases and at J to 5 bases, leaving 8 bases not matched to a gene. The length of the CDR3 is 13 residues. The germline V gene encodes CDR1 SQVTM and CDR2 ANQGSEA. DNA of the CDR3: TGCAGCGCATCGACAGGGGGGGGGACTGAAGCTTTCTTT. Protein: CSASTGGGTEAFF.

The chain has TRBV4-1 and TRBJ2-1; 9 nucleotides align to TRBD1. Germline loops: CDR1 MGHRA, CDR2 YSYEKL. V lost 3 bases to trimming and J lost 2 bases; unmatched junction nucleotides: 5. The CDR3 consists of 16 residues. DNA of the CDR3: TGCGCCAGCAGCCACCCACAGGGGGCCGCCTACAATGAGCAGTTCTTC. Amino acid sequence: CASSHPQGAAYNEQFF.

The genes are TRBV7-8 and TRBJ2-1; D gene ambiguous. Germline V CDR1 and CDR2: SGHVS, FQNEAQ. V was pared by 0 bases and J by 10 bases, with 16 bases between. There are 15 residues in the CDR3. The CDR3 sequence: CASSLALGPTVEQFF. CDR3 DNA: TGTGCCAGCAGCTTAGCCTTGGGCCCCACAGTCGAGCAGTTCTTC.

This clonotype occurred a few times. DNA of the CDR3: TGTGCCTCGGGGTCAGCGGGAGAGGATACGCAGTATTTT. Protein product: CASGSAGEDTQYF. The chain has TRBV15 and TRBJ2-3, with TRBD2 matching over 8 bases. Trimming cost V 11 bases and J 6 bases; bases outside gene matches: 10. This CDR3 is built from 13 residues. Per germline, CDR1 LNHNV and CDR2 YYDKDF (reference sequence).

This clonotype was counted at least ten times. The J gene is TRBJ2-1, the V gene TRBV20-1; 9 bases fit TRBD2. The CDR3 loop spans 15 amino acids. Germline CDR1 is DFQATT and CDR2 is SNEGSKA (reference sequence). Unmatched junction bases numbered 7, after V lost 1 base and J lost 6 bases. CDR3 amino acids: CSARGVASGINEQFF. The CDR3 bases are TGCAGTGCTAGAGGGGTTGCTAGCGGGATCAATGAGCAGTTCTTC.

This chain connects TRBV25-1 to TRBJ2-2; tentatively, D is TRBD1 (6 bases). The CDR3 is 13 residues long. Germline CDR1 is MGHDK and CDR2 is SYGVNS. The ends were cut back, 6 bases at V and 8 bases at J, with 13 bases in the middle. The CDR3 region is CASSPQGAGELFF. The CDR3 DNA is TGTGCCAGCAGCCCACAGGGCGCGGGGGAGCTGTTTTTT.

This clonotype was counted a few times. The chain has TRBV28 and TRBJ1-5; D call uncertain. This CDR3 has 12 residues. Trimming took off 5 bases at V and 1 base at J, with 3 bases between the two ends. Germline CDR1 reads MDHEN; CDR2 reads SYDVKM. Here the CDR3 reads CASSQSNQPQHF. DNA of the CDR3: TGTGCCAGCAGTCAAAGCAATCAGCCCCAGCATTTT. Supplemented by reference TRBV28 and TRBJ1-5, the full variable domain reads DVKVTQSSRYLVKRTGEKVFLECVQDMDHENMFWYRQDPGLGLRLIYFSYDVKMKEKGDIPEGYSVSREKKERFSLILESASTNQTSMYLCASSQSNQPQHFGDGTRLSIL.

This clonotype was seen at least ten times. The chain's CDR3 is CASQGSGAYEQYF. DNA of the CDR3: TGTGCCAGCCAGGGATCCGGCGCCTACGAGCAGTACTTC. This chain uses TRBV6-5 with TRBJ2-7; a weak D match, TRBD1 (5 bases). This CDR3 spans 13 amino acids. CDR1 and CDR2 (germline): MNHEY, SVGAGI. With 8 bases removed from V and 2 bases from J, the gap between germline ends came to 13 bases.

This clonotype occurred a few times. This sequence joins TRBV10-3 and TRBJ2-7; the D gene is possibly TRBD2 (6 bases). Germline values: CDR1 ENHRY, CDR2 SYGVKD. Deletions cut 0 bases from V and 5 bases from J, with 17 bases between. This CDR3 spans 16 amino acids. In nucleotides, the CDR3 is TGTGCCATCAGTGAGTCGAAAGGGACTTTCATCGACGAGCAGTACTTC. Its translation is CAISESKGTFIDEQYF.

The chain carries TRBV18 and TRBJ2-7, with D possibly matching TRBD2 (6 bases). Deletions cut 1 base from V and 6 bases from J, with 13 bases between. The CDR3 has 14 amino acids. Germline-derived CDR1 and CDR2 are KGHSH and LQKENI. This chain's CDR3 is CASSPLGSPGEQYF. DNA of the CDR3: TGTGCCAGCTCACCACTCGGGAGTCCGGGCGAGCAGTACTTC.

The chain links TRBV20-1 to TRBJ2-2, with D uncertain. Germline CDR1 DFQATT, CDR2 SNEGSKA (reference sequence). This CDR3 has 12 residues. Trimming pared 1 base from V and 10 bases from J, leaving 10 bases between. This CDR3 is CSARALGVELFF. CDR3 DNA sequence: TGCAGTGCTAGAGCCCTGGGCGTGGAGCTGTTTTTT.

There are a few counts of this clonotype. The chain recombines TRBV5-1 with TRBJ2-7; possible D gene TRBD1, 6 bases. There are 14 residues in the CDR3. The ends were cut back, 8 bases at V and 3 bases at J, with 18 bases in the middle. CDR1 is SGHRS and CDR2 is YFSETQ in the germline V gene. The CDR3 coding sequence is TGCGCCAGGGCCATCTGGGACATTAACTACGAGCAGTACGTC. It is translated as CARAIWDINYEQYV.

The chain uses TRBV28 and TRBJ2-7; D gene ambiguous. CDR3 length: 14 residues. Per the germline V gene, CDR1 is MDHEN and CDR2 is SYDVKM. Deletions cut 5 bases from V and 4 bases from J, with 15 bases between. The CDR3 DNA reads TGTGCCAGCAGTGATCGGTCTCTATTGTACGAGCAGTACGTC. It yields the protein CASSDRSLLYEQYV.

This clonotype appeared many times. V and J are TRBV5-1 and TRBJ2-1; unclear D gene. The CDR3 loop spans 15 amino acids. The germline CDR1 and CDR2 sequences are SGHRS and YFSETQ. Trimming took off 0 bases at V and 4 bases at J, with 11 bases between the two ends. The CDR3 sequence is CASSLDPTKYNEQFF. CDR3 sequence (DNA): TGCGCCAGCAGCTTGGATCCGACCAAATACAATGAGCAGTTCTTC.

This clonotype appeared many times. The chain joins TRBV5-1 to TRBJ2-1, with 9 bases aligning to TRBD2. The V segment lost 2 bases and the J segment 5 bases; nucleotides outside the gene matches: 8. CDR3 length: 16 amino acids. Germline assignment: CDR1 SGHRS and CDR2 YFSETQ. The CDR3 here is CASSLGVAGVDNEQFF. For the CDR3, the DNA is TGCGCCAGCAGCTTAGGGGTAGCGGGAGTGGACAATGAGCAGTTCTTC.

This clonotype was seen only a few times. The chain links TRBV7-8 to TRBJ2-1; TRBD1 or TRBD2 may be the D gene (5 bases each). There are 15 residues in the CDR3. With 6 bases removed from V and 0 bases from J, the gap between germline ends came to 12 bases. Germline V CDR1 and CDR2: SGHVS, FQNEAQ. The CDR3 spells CASRRGSDSYNEQFF. CDR3 sequence (DNA): TGTGCCAGCAGGAGGGGATCAGACTCCTACAATGAGCAGTTCTTC. Full variable domain (remainder filled in from reference TRBV7-8 and TRBJ2-1): GAGVSQSPRYKVAKRGQDVALRCDPISGHVSLFWYQQALGQGPEFLTYFQNEAQLDKSGLPSDRFFAERPEGSVSTLKIQRTQQEDSAVYLCASRRGSDSYNEQFFGPGTRLTVL.

This clonotype was observed at least ten times. This rearrangement joins TRBV29-1 to TRBJ1-1; possible D gene TRBD1, 5 bases. CDR1 is SQVTM and CDR2 is ANQGSEA in the germline V gene. Between the trimmed V and J ends, which lost 7 bases and 3 bases, there was a span of 12 bases. The CDR3 consists of 12 residues. The CDR3 loop is CSGQRGDTEAFF. The CDR3, as DNA: TGCAGCGGACAACGGGGGGACACTGAAGCTTTCTTT.

This clonotype was recorded at least ten times. The chain combines TRBV29-1 with TRBJ2-5; 7 bases fit TRBD1. CDR1 SQVTM and CDR2 ANQGSEA come from the germline V gene. V gave up 3 bases and J gave up 4 bases; unmatched junction bases: 11. The CDR3 has 15 residues. CDR3 in amino acids: CSVDLPQGWRETQYF. The CDR3 DNA follows: TGCAGCGTTGACCTCCCACAGGGGTGGCGAGAGACCCAGTACTTC.

This clonotype showed up just a few times. The chain carries TRBV6-5 and TRBJ2-2, with D uncertain. V was clipped by 6 bases and J by 4 bases, with 9 bases between them. The V gene's germline CDR1 is MNHEY and CDR2 SVGAGI. CDR3 length: 13 residues. This CDR3 is CASRRLRTGELFF. The CDR3 bases are TGTGCCAGCAGACGACTCCGCACCGGGGAGCTGTTTTTT.

This clonotype was observed at least ten times. The chain has TRBV5-1 and TRBJ2-3; the D is unclear. Germline-derived CDR1 and CDR2 are SGHRS and YFSETQ. The CDR3 runs to 15 residues. Deletions cut 4 bases from V and 3 bases from J, with 15 bases between. The CDR3 loop reads CASSHSVRATDTQYF. The CDR3 nucleotides are TGCGCCAGCAGCCATTCAGTTCGGGCGACAGATACGCAGTATTTT.

This clonotype came up many times. The rearrangement links TRBV20-1 to TRBJ2-1; D is uncertain. CDR1 and CDR2 (germline): DFQATT, SNEGSKA (reference sequence). Trimming took 5 bases from V and 4 from J, leaving 9 bases between them. The CDR3 has 12 amino acids. The CDR3 spells CSADLGYNEQFF. CDR3 sequence (DNA): TGCAGTGCTGACCTCGGGTACAATGAGCAGTTCTTC.

This clonotype was seen many times. V gene TRBV11-2 combines with J gene TRBJ2-7; D unresolved. The germline V and J ends were trimmed by 2 bases and 1 base, with 3 bases remaining between them. The CDR3 spans 12 residues. The germline V gene has CDR1 SGHAT and CDR2 FQNNGV. CDR3 amino acids: CASSLPSYEQYV. The DNA of the CDR3 is TGTGCCAGCAGCTTACCTTCCTACGAGCAGTACGTC.